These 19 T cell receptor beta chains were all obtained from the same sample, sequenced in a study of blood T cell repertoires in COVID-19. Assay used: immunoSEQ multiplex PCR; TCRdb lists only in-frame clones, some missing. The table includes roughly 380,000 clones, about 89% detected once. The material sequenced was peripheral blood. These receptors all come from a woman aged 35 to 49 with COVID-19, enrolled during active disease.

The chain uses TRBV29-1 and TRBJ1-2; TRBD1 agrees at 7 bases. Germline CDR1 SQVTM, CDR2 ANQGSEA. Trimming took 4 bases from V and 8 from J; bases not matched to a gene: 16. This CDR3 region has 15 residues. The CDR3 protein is CSVGGYRGTVEGYTF. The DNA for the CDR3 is TGCAGCGTTGGAGGTTACAGGGGAACAGTGGAGGGCTACACCTTC.

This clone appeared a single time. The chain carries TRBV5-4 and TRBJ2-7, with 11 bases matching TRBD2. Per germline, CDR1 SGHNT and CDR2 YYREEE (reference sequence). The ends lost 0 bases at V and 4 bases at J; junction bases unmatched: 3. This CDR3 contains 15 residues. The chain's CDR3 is CASSLVGTSGYEQYF. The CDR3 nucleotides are TGTGCCAGCAGCTTGGTCGGGACTAGCGGTTACGAGCAGTACTTC.

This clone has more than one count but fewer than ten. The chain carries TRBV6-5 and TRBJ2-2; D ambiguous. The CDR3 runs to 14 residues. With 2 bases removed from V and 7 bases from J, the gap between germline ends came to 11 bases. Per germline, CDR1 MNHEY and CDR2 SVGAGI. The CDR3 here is CASSYTGPGGELFF. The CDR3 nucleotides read TGTGCCAGCAGTTACACTGGGCCCGGCGGGGAGCTGTTTTTT.

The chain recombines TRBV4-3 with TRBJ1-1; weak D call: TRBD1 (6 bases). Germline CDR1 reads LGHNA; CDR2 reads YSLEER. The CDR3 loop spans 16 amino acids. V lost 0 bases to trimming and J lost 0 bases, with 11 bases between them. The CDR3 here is CASSQDGTIMNTEAFF. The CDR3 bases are TGCGCCAGCAGCCAAGATGGGACAATCATGAACACTGAAGCTTTCTTT.

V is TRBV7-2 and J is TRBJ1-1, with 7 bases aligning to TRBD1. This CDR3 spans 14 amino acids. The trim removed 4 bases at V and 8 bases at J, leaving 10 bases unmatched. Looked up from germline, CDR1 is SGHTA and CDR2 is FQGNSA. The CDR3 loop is CASSYPSRGAEAFF. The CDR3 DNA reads TGTGCCAGCAGCTACCCCTCCAGGGGGGCAGAAGCTTTCTTT.

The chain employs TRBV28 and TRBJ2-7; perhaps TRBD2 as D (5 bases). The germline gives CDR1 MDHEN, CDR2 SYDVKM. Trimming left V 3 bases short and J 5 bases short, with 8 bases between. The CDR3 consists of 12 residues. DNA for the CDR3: TGTGCCAGCAGTTTGTTGAGGGACGAGCAGTACTTC. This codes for CASSLLRDEQYF.

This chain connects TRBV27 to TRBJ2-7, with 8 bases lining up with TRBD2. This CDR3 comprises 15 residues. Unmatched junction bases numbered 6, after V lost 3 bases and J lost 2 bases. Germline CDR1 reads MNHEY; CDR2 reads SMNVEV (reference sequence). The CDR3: CASSLGLVFPYEQYF. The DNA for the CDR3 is TGTGCCAGCAGTTTGGGACTAGTTTTTCCCTACGAGCAGTACTTC.

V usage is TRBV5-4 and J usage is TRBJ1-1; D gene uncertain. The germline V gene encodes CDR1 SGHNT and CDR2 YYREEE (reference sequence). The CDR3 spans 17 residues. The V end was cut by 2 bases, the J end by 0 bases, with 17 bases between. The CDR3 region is CASSFPPRDFMNTEAFF. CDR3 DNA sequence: TGTGCCAGCAGCTTCCCACCTCGGGATTTCATGAACACTGAAGCTTTCTTT.

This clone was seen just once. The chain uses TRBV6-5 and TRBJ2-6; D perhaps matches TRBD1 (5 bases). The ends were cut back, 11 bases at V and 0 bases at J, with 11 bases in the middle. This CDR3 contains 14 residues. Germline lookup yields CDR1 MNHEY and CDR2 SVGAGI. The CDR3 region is CAGDSSSGANVLTF. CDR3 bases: TGTGCCGGCGACAGTTCCTCTGGGGCCAACGTCCTGACTTTC.

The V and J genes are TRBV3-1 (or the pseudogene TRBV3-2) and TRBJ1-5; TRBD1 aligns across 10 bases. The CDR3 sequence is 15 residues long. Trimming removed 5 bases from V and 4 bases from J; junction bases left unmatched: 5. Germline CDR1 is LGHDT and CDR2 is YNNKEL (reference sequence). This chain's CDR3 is CASSTGTGENQPQHF. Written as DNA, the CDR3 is TGTGCCAGCAGCACCGGGACAGGGGAAAATCAGCCCCAGCATTTT.

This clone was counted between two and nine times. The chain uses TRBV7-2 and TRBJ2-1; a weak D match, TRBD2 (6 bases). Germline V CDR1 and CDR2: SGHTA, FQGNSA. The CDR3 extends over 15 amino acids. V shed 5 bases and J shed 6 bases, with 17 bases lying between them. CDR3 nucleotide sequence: TGTGCCAGCAGCCCGACCTGGGACTCGGGCAATGAGCAGTTCTTC. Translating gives CASSPTWDSGNEQFF.

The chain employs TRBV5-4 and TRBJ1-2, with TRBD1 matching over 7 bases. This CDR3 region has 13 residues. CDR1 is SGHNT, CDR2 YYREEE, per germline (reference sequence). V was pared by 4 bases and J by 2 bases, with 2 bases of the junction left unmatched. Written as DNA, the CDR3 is TGTGCCAGCAGCGTGGACAGGAACTATGGCTACACCTTC. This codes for CASSVDRNYGYTF. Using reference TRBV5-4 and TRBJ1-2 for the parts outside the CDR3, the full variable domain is ETGVTQSPTHLIKTRGQQVTLRCSSQSGHNTVSWYQQALGQGPQFIFQYYREEENGRGNFPPRFSGLQFPNYSSELNVNALELDDSALYLCASSVDRNYGYTFGSGTRLTVV.

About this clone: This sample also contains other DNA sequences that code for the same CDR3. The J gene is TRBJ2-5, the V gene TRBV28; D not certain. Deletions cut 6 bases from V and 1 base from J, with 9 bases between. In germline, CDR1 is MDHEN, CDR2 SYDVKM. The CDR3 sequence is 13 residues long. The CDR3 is CASSSTVQETQYF. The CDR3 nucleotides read TGTGCCAGCAGCTCTACCGTCCAAGAGACCCAGTACTTC.

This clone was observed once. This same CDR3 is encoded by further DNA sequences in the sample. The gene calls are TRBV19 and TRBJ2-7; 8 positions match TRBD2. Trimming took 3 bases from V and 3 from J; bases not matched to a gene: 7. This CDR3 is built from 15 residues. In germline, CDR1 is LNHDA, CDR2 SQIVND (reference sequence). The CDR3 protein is CASSMGRGAGYEQYF. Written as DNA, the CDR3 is TGTGCCAGTAGTATGGGGCGGGGGGCGGGCTACGAGCAGTACTTC.

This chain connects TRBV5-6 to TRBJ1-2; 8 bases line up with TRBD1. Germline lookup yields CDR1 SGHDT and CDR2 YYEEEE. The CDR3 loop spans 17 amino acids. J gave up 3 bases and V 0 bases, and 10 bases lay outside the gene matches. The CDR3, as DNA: TGTGCCAGCAGCTTGGGAATGACAGGGGTGACAGACTATGGCTACACCTTC. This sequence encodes CASSLGMTGVTDYGYTF.

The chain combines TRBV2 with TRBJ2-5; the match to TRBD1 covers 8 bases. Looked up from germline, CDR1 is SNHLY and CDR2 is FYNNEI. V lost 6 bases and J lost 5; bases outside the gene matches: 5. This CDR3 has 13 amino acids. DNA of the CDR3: TGTGCCAGCAGCACAGGGGGGATCGAGACCCAGTACTTC. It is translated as CASSTGGIETQYF.

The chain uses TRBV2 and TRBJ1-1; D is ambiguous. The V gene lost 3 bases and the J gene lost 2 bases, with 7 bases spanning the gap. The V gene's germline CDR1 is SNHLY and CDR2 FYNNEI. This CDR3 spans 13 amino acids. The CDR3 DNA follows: TGTGCCAGCAGTGACGACACCAACACTGAAGCTTTCTTT. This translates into CASSDDTNTEAFF.

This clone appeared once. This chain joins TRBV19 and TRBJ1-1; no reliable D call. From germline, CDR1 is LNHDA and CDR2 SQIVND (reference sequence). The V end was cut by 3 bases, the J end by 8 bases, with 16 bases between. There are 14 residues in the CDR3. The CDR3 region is CASSIREGLPEAFF. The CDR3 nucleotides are TGTGCCAGTAGTATCAGAGAGGGCTTGCCCGAAGCTTTCTTT.

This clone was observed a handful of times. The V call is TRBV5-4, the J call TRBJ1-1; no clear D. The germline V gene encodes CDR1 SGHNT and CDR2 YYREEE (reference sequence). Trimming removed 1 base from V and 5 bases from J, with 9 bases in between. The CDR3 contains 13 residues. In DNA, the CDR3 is TGTGCCAGCAGCTTGCCCCCGGGTACTGAAGCTTTCTTT. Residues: CASSLPPGTEAFF.